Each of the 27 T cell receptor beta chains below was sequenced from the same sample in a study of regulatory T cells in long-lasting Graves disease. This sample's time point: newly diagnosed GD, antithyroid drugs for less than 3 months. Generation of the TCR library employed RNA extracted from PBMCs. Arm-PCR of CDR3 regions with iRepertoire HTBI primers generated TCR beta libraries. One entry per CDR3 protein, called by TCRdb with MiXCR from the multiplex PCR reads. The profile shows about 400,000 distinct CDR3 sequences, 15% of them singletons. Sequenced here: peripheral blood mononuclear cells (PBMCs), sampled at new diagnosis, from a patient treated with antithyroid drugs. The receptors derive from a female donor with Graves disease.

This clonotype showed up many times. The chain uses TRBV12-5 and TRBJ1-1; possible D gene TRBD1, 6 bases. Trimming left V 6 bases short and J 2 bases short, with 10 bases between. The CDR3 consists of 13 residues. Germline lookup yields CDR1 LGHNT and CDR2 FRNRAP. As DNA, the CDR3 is TGTGCTAGTGGCCGGACAGTAAACACTGAAGCTTTCTTT. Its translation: CASGRTVNTEAFF.

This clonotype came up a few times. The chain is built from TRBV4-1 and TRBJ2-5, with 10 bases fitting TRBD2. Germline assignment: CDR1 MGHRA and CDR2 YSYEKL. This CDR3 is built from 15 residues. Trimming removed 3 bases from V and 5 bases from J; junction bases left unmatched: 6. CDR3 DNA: TGCGCCAGCAGCCAGCCTAGCGGGAGTATGGAGACCCAGTACTTC. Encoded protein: CASSQPSGSMETQYF.

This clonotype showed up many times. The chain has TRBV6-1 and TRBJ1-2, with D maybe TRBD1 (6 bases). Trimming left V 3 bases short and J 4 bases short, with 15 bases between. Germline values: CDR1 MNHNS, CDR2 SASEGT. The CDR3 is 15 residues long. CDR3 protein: CASSEGDSGAYGYTF. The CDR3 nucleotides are TGTGCCAGCAGTGAGGGGGACTCGGGGGCCTATGGCTACACCTTC.

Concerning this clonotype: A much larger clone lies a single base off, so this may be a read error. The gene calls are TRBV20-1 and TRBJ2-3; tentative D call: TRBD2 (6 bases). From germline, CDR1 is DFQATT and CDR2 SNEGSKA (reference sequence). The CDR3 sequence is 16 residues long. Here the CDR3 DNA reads TGCAGTGCTGGAGATCTTCCGGGGACTAGCACAGATACGCAGTATTTT. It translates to CSAGDLPGTSTDTQYF.

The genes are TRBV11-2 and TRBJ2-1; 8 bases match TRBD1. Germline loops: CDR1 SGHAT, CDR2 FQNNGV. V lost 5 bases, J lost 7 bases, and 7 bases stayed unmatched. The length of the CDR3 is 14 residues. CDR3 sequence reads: CASSPGDRINEQFF. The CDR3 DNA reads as TGTGCCAGCAGCCCCGGGGACAGGATAAATGAGCAGTTCTTC.

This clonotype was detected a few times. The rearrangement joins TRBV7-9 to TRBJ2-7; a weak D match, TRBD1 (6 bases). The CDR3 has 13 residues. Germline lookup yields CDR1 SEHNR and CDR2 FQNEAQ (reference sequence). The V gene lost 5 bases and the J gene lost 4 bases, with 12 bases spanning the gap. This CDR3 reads CASSPGAGYEQYF. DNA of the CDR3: TGTGCCAGCAGCCCAGGGGCCGGATACGAGCAGTACTTC.

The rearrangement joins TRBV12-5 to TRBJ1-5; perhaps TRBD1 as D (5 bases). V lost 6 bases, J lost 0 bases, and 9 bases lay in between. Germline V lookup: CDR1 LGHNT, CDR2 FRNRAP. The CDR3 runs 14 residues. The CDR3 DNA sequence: TGTGCTAGTGGGGGGGGTTATAGCAATCAGCCCCAGCATTTT. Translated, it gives CASGGGYSNQPQHF.

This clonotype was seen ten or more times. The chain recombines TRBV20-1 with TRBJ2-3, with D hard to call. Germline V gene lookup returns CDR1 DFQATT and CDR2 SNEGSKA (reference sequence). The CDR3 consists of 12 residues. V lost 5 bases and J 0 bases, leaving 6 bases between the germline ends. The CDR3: CSAPASTDTQYF. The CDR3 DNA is TGCAGTGCTCCGGCCAGCACAGATACGCAGTATTTT.

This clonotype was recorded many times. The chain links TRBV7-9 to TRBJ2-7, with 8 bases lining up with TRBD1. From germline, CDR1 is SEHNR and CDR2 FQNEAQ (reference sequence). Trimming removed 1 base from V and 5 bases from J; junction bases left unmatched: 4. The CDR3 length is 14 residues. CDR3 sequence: CASSLVGQAHEQYF. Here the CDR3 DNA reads TGTGCCAGCAGCTTAGTGGGACAGGCCCACGAGCAGTACTTC.

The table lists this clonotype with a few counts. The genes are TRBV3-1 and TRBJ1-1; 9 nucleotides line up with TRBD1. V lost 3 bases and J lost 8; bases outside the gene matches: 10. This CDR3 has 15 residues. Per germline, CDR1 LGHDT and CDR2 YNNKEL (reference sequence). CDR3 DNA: TGTGCCAGCAGCCAGGGGACAGGGACGGGCCGAGAAGCTTTCTTT. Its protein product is CASSQGTGTGREAFF.

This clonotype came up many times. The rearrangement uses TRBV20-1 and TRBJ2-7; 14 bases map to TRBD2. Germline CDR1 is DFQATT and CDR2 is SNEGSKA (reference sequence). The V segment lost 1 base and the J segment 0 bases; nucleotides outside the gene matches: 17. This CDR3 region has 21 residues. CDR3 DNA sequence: TGCAGTGCTAGAGTGGGACTAGCGGGAGAGCGGGAAGCTTCGGGCTCCTACGAGCAGTACTTC. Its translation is CSARVGLAGEREASGSYEQYF.

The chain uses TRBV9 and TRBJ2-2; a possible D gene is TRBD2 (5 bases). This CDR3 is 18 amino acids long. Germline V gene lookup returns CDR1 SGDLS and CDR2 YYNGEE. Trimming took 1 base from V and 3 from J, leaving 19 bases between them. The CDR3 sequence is CASSVHERSTADTGELFF. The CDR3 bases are TGTGCCAGCAGCGTACACGAGCGGTCGACGGCCGACACCGGGGAGCTGTTTTTT.

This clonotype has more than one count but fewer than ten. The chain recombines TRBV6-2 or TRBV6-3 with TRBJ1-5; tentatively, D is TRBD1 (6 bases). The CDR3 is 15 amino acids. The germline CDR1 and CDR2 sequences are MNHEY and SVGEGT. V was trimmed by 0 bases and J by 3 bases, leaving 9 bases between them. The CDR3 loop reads CASSYSGQINQPQHF. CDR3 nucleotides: TGTGCCAGCAGTTACTCAGGACAGATCAATCAGCCCCAGCATTTT.

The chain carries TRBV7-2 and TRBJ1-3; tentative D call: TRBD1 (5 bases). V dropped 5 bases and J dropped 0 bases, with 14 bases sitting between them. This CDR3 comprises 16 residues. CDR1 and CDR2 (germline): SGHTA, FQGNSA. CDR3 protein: CASSPWTGPSGNTIYF. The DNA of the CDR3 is TGTGCCAGCAGCCCTTGGACGGGGCCCTCTGGAAACACCATATATTTT.

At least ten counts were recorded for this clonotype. As DNA, the CDR3 is TGTGCCAGCAGTCACAGTGGACCGCCCTACGAGCAGTACTTC. It specifies CASSHSGPPYEQYF. The genes are TRBV12-3 or TRBV12-4 and TRBJ2-7; the D is unclear. The CDR3 extends over 14 amino acids. V lost 5 bases and J lost 2, with 13 bases in between.

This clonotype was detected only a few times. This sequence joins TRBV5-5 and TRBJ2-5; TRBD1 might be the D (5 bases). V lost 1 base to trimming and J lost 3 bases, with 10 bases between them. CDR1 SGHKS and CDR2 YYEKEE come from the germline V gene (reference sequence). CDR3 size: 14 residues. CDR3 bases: TGTGCCAGCAGCTTGATGGGCAGGGAAGAGACCCAGTACTTC. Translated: CASSLMGREETQYF.

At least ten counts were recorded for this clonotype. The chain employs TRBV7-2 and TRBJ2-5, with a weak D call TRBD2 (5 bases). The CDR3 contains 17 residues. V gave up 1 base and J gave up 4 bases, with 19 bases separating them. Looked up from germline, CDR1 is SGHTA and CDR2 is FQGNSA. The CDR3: CASSLGHEGVEGETQYF. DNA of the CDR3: TGTGCCAGCAGCTTAGGTCATGAGGGTGTCGAGGGAGAGACCCAGTACTTC.

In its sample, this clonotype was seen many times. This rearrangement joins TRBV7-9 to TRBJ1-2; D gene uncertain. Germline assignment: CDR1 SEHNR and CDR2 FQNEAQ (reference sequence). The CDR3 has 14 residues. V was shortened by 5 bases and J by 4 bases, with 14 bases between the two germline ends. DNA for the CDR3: TGTGCCAGCAGCCCTTACAGCGGGAGCTATGGCTACACCTTC. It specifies CASSPYSGSYGYTF.

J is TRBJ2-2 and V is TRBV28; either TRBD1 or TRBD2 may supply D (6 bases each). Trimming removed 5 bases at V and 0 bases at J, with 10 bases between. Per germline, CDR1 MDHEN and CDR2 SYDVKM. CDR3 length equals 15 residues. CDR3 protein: CASSGGTPNTGELFF. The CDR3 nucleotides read TGTGCCAGCAGTGGAGGGACACCGAACACCGGGGAGCTGTTTTTT.

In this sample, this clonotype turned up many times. The CDR3, as DNA: TGTGCCAGCAGCCTTACAGTTAGCAATCAGCCCCAGCATTTT. It specifies CASSLTVSNQPQHF. This chain connects TRBV2 to TRBJ1-5; D uncertain. There are 14 residues in the CDR3. Germline assignment: CDR1 SNHLY and CDR2 FYNNEI. V gave up 6 bases and J gave up 0 bases, with 9 bases separating them.

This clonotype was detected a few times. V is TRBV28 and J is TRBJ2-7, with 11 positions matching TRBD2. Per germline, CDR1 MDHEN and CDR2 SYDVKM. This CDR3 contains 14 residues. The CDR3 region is CAAGTSGSSQEQYF. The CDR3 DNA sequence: TGTGCAGCGGGCACTAGCGGGAGTTCTCAAGAGCAGTACTTC.

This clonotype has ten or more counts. The CDR3 coding sequence is TGCAGTGGTAGGACAGGGCACTATGGCTACACCTTC. Its translation: CSGRTGHYGYTF. The chain joins TRBV20-1 to TRBJ1-2; 8 positions agree with TRBD1. The CDR3 contains 12 residues. The ends lost 7 bases at V and 3 bases at J; junction bases unmatched: 4. The germline gives CDR1 DFQATT, CDR2 SNEGSKA (reference sequence).

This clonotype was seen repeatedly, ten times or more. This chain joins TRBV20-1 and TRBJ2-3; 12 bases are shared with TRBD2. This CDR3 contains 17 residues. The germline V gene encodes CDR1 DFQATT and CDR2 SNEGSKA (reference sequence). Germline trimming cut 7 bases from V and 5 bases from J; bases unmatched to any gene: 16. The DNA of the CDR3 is TGCAGTGTATTGACTAGCGGGAGTCAGAAGCAGGAAGATACGCAGTATTTT. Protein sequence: CSVLTSGSQKQEDTQYF.

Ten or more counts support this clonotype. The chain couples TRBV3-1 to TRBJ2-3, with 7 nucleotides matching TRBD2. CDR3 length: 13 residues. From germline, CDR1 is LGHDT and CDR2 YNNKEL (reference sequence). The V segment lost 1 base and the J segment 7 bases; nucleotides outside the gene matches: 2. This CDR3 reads CASSQASGNTQYF. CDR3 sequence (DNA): TGTGCCAGCAGCCAAGCTAGCGGAAATACGCAGTATTTT.

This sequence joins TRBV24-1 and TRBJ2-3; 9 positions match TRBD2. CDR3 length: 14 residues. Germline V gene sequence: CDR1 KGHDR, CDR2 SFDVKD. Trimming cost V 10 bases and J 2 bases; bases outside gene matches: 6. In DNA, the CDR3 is TGTGCCACTTTTGCGGGGGGGCCCACAGATACGCAGTATTTT. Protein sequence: CATFAGGPTDTQYF.

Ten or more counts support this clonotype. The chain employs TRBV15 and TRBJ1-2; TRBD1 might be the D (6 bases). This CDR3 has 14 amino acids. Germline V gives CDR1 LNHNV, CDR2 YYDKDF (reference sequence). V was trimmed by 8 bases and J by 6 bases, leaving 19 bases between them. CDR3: CATSSEGVFDGYTF. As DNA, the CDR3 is TGTGCCACCTCCTCTGAGGGGGTCTTCGATGGCTACACCTTC.

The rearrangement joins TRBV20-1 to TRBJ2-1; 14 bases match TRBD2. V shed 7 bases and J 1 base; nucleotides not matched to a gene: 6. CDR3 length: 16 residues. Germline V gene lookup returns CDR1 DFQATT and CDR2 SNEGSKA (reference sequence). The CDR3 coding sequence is TGCAGTGTCGTGACTAGCGGGAGGGGGTCCTACAATGAGCAGTTCTTC. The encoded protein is CSVVTSGRGSYNEQFF.